A single sample gave rise to the 32 T cell receptor beta chains below, sequenced in a study of T-cell reconstitution after alpha-beta-depleted transplantation in children. Library preparation (for TCRbeta) was performed with unique molecular identifiers. TCRdb processed the PCR reads anew with MiXCR; each CDR3 protein has one entry. The data hold 700,000 to 950,000 distinct CDR3 sequences, with approximately 15% observed a single time. The sequencing used PBMCs, mostly from graft donor cells, collected 360 days after TCRalphabeta/CD19-depleted stem cell transplant. These receptors all come from a male patient younger than 18 who had a stem cell transplant for acute lymphoblastic leukemia, so the T cells may come from the graft donor.

This clonotype was seen repeatedly, ten times or more. The J gene is TRBJ2-5, the V gene TRBV7-7; D possibly matches TRBD1 or TRBD2 (5 bases each). There are 14 residues in the CDR3. The germline V and J ends were trimmed by 0 bases and 1 base, with 6 bases remaining between them. Germline loops: CDR1 SSHAT, CDR2 FNYEAQ (reference sequence). Written as DNA, the CDR3 is TGTGCCAGCAGCTTAGCTGGGACCCAAGAGACCCAGTACTTC. This codes for CASSLAGTQETQYF. Drawing the rest from reference TRBV7-7 and TRBJ2-5, the complete variable domain is GAGVSQSPRYKVTKRGQDVTLRCDPISSHATLYWYQQALGQGPEFLTYFNYEAQPDKSGLPSDRFSAERPEGSISTLTIQRTEQRDSAMYRCASSLAGTQETQYFGPGTRLLVL.

The chain joins TRBV6-5 to TRBJ2-4; D is tentatively TRBD1 or TRBD2 (5 bases each). Germline V gene lookup returns CDR1 MNHEY and CDR2 SVGAGI. V lost 5 bases and J 15 bases, leaving 17 bases between the germline ends. This CDR3 is 12 amino acids long. The CDR3 sequence is CASSPGQASWYF. The CDR3 bases are TGTGCCAGCAGTCCGGGGCAGGCATCGTGGTACTTC.

This clonotype was detected a few times. The chain carries TRBV20-1 and TRBJ2-2; 11 nucleotides agree with TRBD2. After removal of 3 bases from V and 6 bases from J, the junction contained 18 bases not matched to a gene. CDR1 is DFQATT, CDR2 SNEGSKA, per germline (reference sequence). The CDR3 runs to 19 residues. The CDR3 DNA is TGCAGTGCTAGCCCTACCTTAGCGGGAGGGCCCCTAGTCGCCGGGGAGCTGTTTTTT. Translation: CSASPTLAGGPLVAGELFF.

V gene TRBV4-1 combines with J gene TRBJ2-2; D ambiguous. Trimming took 1 base from V and 6 from J, leaving 9 bases between them. CDR1 is MGHRA and CDR2 is YSYEKL in the germline V gene. This CDR3 has 14 residues. The CDR3 region is CASSQGKVPGELFF. CDR3 sequence (DNA): TGCGCCAGCAGCCAAGGAAAGGTTCCCGGGGAGCTGTTTTTT.

This clonotype was counted between two and nine times. This chain uses TRBV18 with TRBJ1-1; D unresolved. V was cut by 3 bases and J by 8 bases, with 13 bases left in between. The V gene's germline CDR1 is KGHSH and CDR2 LQKENI. CDR3 length equals 13 residues. CDR3 in DNA: TGTGCCAGCTCACCTTGGGCAGGCCACGAAGCTTTCTTT. Protein sequence: CASSPWAGHEAFF.

This clonotype was detected a few times. The rearrangement links TRBV5-6 to TRBJ2-1, with D tentatively TRBD2 (6 bases). The V gene lost 4 bases and the J gene lost 4 bases, with 15 bases spanning the gap. This CDR3 spans 15 amino acids. The germline V gene has CDR1 SGHDT and CDR2 YYEEEE. The CDR3, as DNA: TGTGCCAGCAGCATATCGGGACTGGGTTACAATGAGCAGTTCTTC. This translates into CASSISGLGYNEQFF.

This clonotype appeared many times. The rearrangement links TRBV7-2 to TRBJ2-1; D uncertain. CDR3 length equals 12 residues. Germline V gives CDR1 SGHTA, CDR2 FQGNSA. The ends were cut back, 4 bases at V and 3 bases at J, with 4 bases in the middle. DNA for the CDR3: TGTGCCAGCAGCTACGGCTACAATGAGCAGTTCTTC. This translates into CASSYGYNEQFF.

V and J are TRBV20-1 and TRBJ2-3, with D possibly being TRBD2 (6 bases). Trimming took off 6 bases at V and 0 bases at J, with 22 bases between the two ends. The CDR3 covers 17 residues. CDR1 is DFQATT and CDR2 is SNEGSKA in the germline V gene (reference sequence). Written as DNA, the CDR3 is TGCAGTGCCATGGGGTTTGAGGGAGGTACTAGCACAGATACGCAGTATTTT. As protein: CSAMGFEGGTSTDTQYF.

This clonotype has a count of ten or more. This chain connects TRBV5-1 to TRBJ2-5, with 7 bases matching TRBD2. This CDR3 is built from 15 residues. Germline values: CDR1 SGHRS, CDR2 YFSETQ. The V segment lost 0 bases and the J segment 2 bases; nucleotides outside the gene matches: 4. The CDR3 is CASSLGSGIQETQYF. Here the CDR3 DNA reads TGCGCCAGCAGCTTGGGGAGCGGGATACAAGAGACCCAGTACTTC.

This clonotype has a handful of counts. V and J are TRBV7-8 and TRBJ2-1, with 7 bases fitting TRBD2. V shed 6 bases and J 3 bases; nucleotides not matched to a gene: 14. The CDR3 covers 17 residues. The germline V gene has CDR1 SGHVS and CDR2 FQNEAQ. The CDR3 protein is CASRGSGGRDYYNEQFF. CDR3 sequence (DNA): TGTGCCAGCAGGGGCTCGGGGGGTAGGGACTACTACAATGAGCAGTTCTTC.

This chain uses TRBV29-1 with TRBJ2-3; a weak D match, TRBD2 (5 bases). V lost 5 bases to trimming and J lost 2 bases, with 11 bases between them. CDR1 is SQVTM, CDR2 ANQGSEA, per germline. CDR3 length equals 13 residues. The CDR3 reads CSVLPDSTDTQYF. Written as DNA, the CDR3 is TGCAGCGTTCTACCGGACTCCACAGATACGCAGTATTTT.

The V call is TRBV11-2, the J call TRBJ2-2, with TRBD2 matching 7 bases. CDR3 length: 19 amino acids. From germline, CDR1 is SGHAT and CDR2 FQNNGV. J lost 0 bases, V lost 6 bases, and 16 bases had no gene match. The CDR3 protein is CASRRSPRLAVSNTGELFF. The CDR3 nucleotides read TGTGCCAGCAGACGATCGCCCCGTCTAGCGGTCTCGAACACCGGGGAGCTGTTTTTT.

The chain has TRBV2 and TRBJ1-2; D is perhaps TRBD1 (5 bases). Trimming stripped 11 bases from V and 8 bases from J, with 18 bases between. Per the germline V gene, CDR1 is SNHLY and CDR2 is FYNNEI. This CDR3 contains 12 residues. CDR3 residues: CAGVGSDSGYTF. The CDR3, as DNA: TGTGCCGGGGTTGGCTCCGACAGCGGCTACACCTTC.

The rearrangement links TRBV20-1 to TRBJ1-2; D gene uncertain. This CDR3 has 14 amino acids. Trimming shortened V by 0 bases and J by 0 bases, and 8 bases separated the two germline ends. Germline loops: CDR1 DFQATT, CDR2 SNEGSKA (reference sequence). The DNA for the CDR3 is TGCAGTGCTAGAGAAGCTGTTGCTAACTATGGCTACACCTTC. Its translation is CSAREAVANYGYTF.

A word on this clonotype: At one end the junction does not follow the germline gene, possibly because of a read error. The chain carries TRBV7-9 and TRBJ2-3; 11 bases map to TRBD2. Germline V CDR1 and CDR2: SEHNR, FQNEAQ (reference sequence). This CDR3 has 16 amino acids. The CDR3, as DNA: TGTGCCTGCAGCCTTAGCGGGAGGGCCAGCACAGATACGCAGTATTTT. Its translation is CACSLSGRASTDTQYF. Filled out from reference TRBV7-9 and TRBJ2-3, the complete variable domain reads DTGVSQNPRHKITKRGQNVTFRCDPISEHNRLYWYRQTLGQGPEFLTYFQNEAQLEKSRLLSDRFSAERPKGSFSTLEIQRTEQGDSAMYLCACSLSGRASTDTQYFGPGTRLTVL.

The sample holds a few counts of this clonotype. The chain is built from TRBV28 and TRBJ2-1, with D hard to call. The CDR3 has 12 residues. Germline lookup yields CDR1 MDHEN and CDR2 SYDVKM. The ends were cut back, 4 bases at V and 7 bases at J, with 8 bases in the middle. Written as DNA, the CDR3 is TGTGCCAGCAGTTACTTTAGGAATGAGCAGTTCTTC. Translated: CASSYFRNEQFF.

There are a few counts of this clonotype. The rearrangement links TRBV5-1 to TRBJ2-3; D not resolved. V lost 0 bases to trimming and J lost 2 bases, with 7 bases between them. This CDR3 has 14 amino acids. Germline CDR1 reads SGHRS; CDR2 reads YFSETQ. In nucleotides, the CDR3 is TGCGCCAGCAGCTTGGGTCTCCTCACAGATACGCAGTATTTT. Amino acids: CASSLGLLTDTQYF.

The chain carries TRBV12-5 and TRBJ1-5, with 7 nucleotides matching TRBD1. This CDR3 region has 14 residues. Germline loops: CDR1 LGHNT, CDR2 FRNRAP. After removal of 6 bases from V and 4 bases from J, the junction contained 6 bases not matched to a gene. The CDR3 sequence is CASGQGQRNQPQHF. The CDR3 bases are TGTGCTAGTGGACAGGGACAGAGAAATCAGCCCCAGCATTTT.

This clonotype appeared a few times. The V gene is TRBV27, the J gene TRBJ2-7; tentatively, D is TRBD2 (6 bases). Germline V lookup: CDR1 MNHEY, CDR2 SMNVEV (reference sequence). The CDR3 runs 14 residues. The ends were cut back, 3 bases at V and 5 bases at J, with 14 bases in the middle. CDR3 in amino acids: CASSFTGVPHEQYF. For the CDR3, the DNA is TGTGCCAGCAGTTTTACGGGAGTCCCCCACGAGCAGTACTTC.

The V call is TRBV3-1, the J call TRBJ1-1; D may be TRBD1 (5 bases). The V and J ends lost 3 bases and 8 bases respectively, with 10 bases between them. This CDR3 has 12 amino acids. Germline V gene lookup returns CDR1 LGHDT and CDR2 YNNKEL (reference sequence). CDR3 in DNA: TGTGCCAGCAGCCACCTCGACAGAGAAGCTTTCTTT. Amino acids: CASSHLDREAFF.

This clonotype was seen at least ten times. The genes are TRBV10-3 and TRBJ2-1; weak D call: TRBD2 (6 bases). The CDR3 covers 15 residues. Germline V gives CDR1 ENHRY, CDR2 SYGVKD. Trimming took 0 bases from V and 8 from J, leaving 14 bases between them. In nucleotides, the CDR3 is TGTGCCATCAGTGAGTCGGGTGGGAGGAGACATGAGCAGTTCTTC. This translates into CAISESGGRRHEQFF.

The genes are TRBV5-1 and TRBJ2-7, with D unresolved. CDR3 length equals 14 residues. Germline V lookup: CDR1 SGHRS, CDR2 YFSETQ. Trimming pared 0 bases from V and 5 bases from J, leaving 12 bases between. The CDR3 spells CASSLEPSRHEQYF. CDR3 DNA sequence: TGCGCCAGCAGCTTGGAACCCAGTCGCCACGAGCAGTACTTC.

The chain employs TRBV5-5 and TRBJ1-5, with a tentative D call TRBD1 (5 bases). CDR3 length equals 15 residues. V was pared by 3 bases and J by 0 bases, with 10 bases between. Germline V CDR1 and CDR2: SGHKS, YYEKEE (reference sequence). The CDR3 coding sequence is TGTGCCAGCAGCTCAGGGCCTTATAGCAATCAGCCCCAGCATTTT. It yields the protein CASSSGPYSNQPQHF. The entire variable domain, with the rest obtained from reference TRBV5-5 and TRBJ1-5, is as follows: DAGVTQSPTHLIKTRGQQVTLRCSPISGHKSVSWYQQVLGQGPQFIFQYYEKEERGRGNFPDRFSARQFPNYSSELNVNALLLGDSALYLCASSSGPYSNQPQHFGDGTRLSIL.

This clonotype was seen repeatedly, ten times or more. V is TRBV27 and J is TRBJ2-7; 11 bases align to TRBD2. The CDR3 has 14 residues. The germline V gene encodes CDR1 MNHEY and CDR2 SMNVEV (reference sequence). Trimming cost V 5 bases and J 5 bases; bases outside gene matches: 5. The CDR3 protein is CASSLTSGTHEQYF. In DNA form, the CDR3 reads TGTGCCAGCAGTCTGACTAGCGGGACTCACGAGCAGTACTTC.

Concerning this clonotype itself: The junction departs from germline at one end; a sequencing error may be responsible. The rearrangement joins TRBV11-2 to TRBJ1-3; the D gene is possibly TRBD1 (5 bases). There are 16 residues in the CDR3. In germline, CDR1 is SGHAT, CDR2 FQNNGV. In DNA form, the CDR3 reads TGTGCCAGCAGCAACCCAGGACGGGGCTCTGGAAACACCATATGTTTT. It encodes CASSNPGRGSGNTICF.

The CDR3 DNA is TGCAGCGTTGAAGGGTTAGGACTAGCGGGAGGAAAACTCTACGAGCAGTACTTC. This gives the protein CSVEGLGLAGGKLYEQYF. V and J are TRBV29-1 and TRBJ2-7, with 14 bases matching TRBD2. Germline assignment: CDR1 SQVTM and CDR2 ANQGSEA. This CDR3 contains 18 residues. The junction had 11 bases not matched to a gene; V was cut back by 1 base and J by 3 bases.

This chain links TRBV5-1 with TRBJ1-1; no reliable D call. Germline CDR1 is SGHRS and CDR2 is YFSETQ. Trimming shortened V by 2 bases and J by 0 bases, and 11 bases separated the two germline ends. The CDR3 consists of 15 residues. CDR3 protein: CASSFSTSMNTEAFF. The CDR3, as DNA: TGCGCCAGCAGCTTTTCTACAAGTATGAACACTGAAGCTTTCTTT.

Only a few counts were recorded for this clonotype. This sequence joins TRBV4-1 and TRBJ2-7; 7 bases are shared with TRBD1. In germline, CDR1 is MGHRA, CDR2 YSYEKL. Germline trimming cut 2 bases from V and 6 bases from J; bases unmatched to any gene: 4. CDR3 length equals 13 residues. Written as DNA, the CDR3 is TGCGCCAGCAGCCAAAGGACAGGCACCGAGCAGTACTTC. Translating gives CASSQRTGTEQYF.

This clonotype occurred many times. This chain joins TRBV7-2 and TRBJ2-7; no reliable D call. V shed 8 bases and J shed 2 bases, with 13 bases lying between them. The CDR3 spans 13 residues. In germline, CDR1 is SGHTA, CDR2 FQGNSA. In nucleotides, the CDR3 is TGTGCCAGCGGCCGGACGACCGCCTACGAGCAGTACTTC. Amino acids: CASGRTTAYEQYF.

The CDR3 spells CASSTLDRGYTEAFF. The CDR3 coding sequence is TGTGCCAGCAGCACTCTCGACAGGGGTTACACTGAAGCTTTCTTT. The chain employs TRBV7-9 and TRBJ1-1; TRBD1 matches 8 bases. V was clipped by 5 bases and J by 3 bases; unmatched bases: 8. CDR3 length: 15 amino acids. CDR1 is SEHNR, CDR2 FQNEAQ, per germline (reference sequence).

V is TRBV5-1 and J is TRBJ2-7; TRBD1 agrees at 8 bases. Losses at the gene ends were 0 bases for V and 2 bases for J; bases not matched to a gene: 4. The CDR3 runs to 15 residues. The germline V gene encodes CDR1 SGHRS and CDR2 YFSETQ. The CDR3: CASSLEDRAPYEQYF. The CDR3 DNA is TGCGCCAGCAGCTTGGAGGACAGGGCCCCCTACGAGCAGTACTTC.

This clonotype showed up many times. The genes are TRBV3-1 and TRBJ2-7; perhaps TRBD2 as D (5 bases). This CDR3 spans 16 amino acids. Germline CDR1 and CDR2: LGHDT and YNNKEL (reference sequence). Trimming left V 4 bases short and J 0 bases short, with 16 bases between. CDR3 bases: TGTGCCAGCAGCCGGAAGGTAAGGACTTACTCCTACGAGCAGTACTTC. Amino acid sequence: CASSRKVRTYSYEQYF.